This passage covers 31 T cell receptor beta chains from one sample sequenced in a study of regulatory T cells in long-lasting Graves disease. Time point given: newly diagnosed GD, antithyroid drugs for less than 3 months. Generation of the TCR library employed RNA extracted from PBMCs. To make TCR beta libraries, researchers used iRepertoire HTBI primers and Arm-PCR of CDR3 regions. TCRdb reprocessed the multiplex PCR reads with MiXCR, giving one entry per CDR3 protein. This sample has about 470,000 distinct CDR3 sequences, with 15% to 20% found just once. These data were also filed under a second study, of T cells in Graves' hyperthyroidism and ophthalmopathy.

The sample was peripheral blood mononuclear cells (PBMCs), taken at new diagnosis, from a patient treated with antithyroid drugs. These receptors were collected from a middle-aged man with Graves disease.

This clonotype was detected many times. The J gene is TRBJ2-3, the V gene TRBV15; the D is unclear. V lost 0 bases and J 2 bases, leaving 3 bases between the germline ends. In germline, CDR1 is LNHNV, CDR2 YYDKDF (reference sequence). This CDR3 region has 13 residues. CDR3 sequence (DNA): TGTGCCACCAGCAGAGATCTCACAGATACGCAGTATTTT. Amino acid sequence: CATSRDLTDTQYF. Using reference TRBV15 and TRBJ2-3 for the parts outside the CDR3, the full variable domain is DAMVIQNPRYQVTQFGKPVTLSCSQTLNHNVMYWYQQKSSQAPKLLFHYYDKDFNNEADTPDNFQSRRPNTSFCFLDIRSPGLGDTAMYLCATSRDLTDTQYFGPGTRLTVL.

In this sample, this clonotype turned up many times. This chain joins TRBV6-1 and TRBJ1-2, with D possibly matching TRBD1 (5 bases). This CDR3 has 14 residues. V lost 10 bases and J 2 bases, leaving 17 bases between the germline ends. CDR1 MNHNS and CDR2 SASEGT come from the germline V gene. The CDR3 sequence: CATTGELPNYGYTF. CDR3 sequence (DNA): TGTGCCACCACAGGCGAATTGCCGAACTATGGCTACACCTTC.

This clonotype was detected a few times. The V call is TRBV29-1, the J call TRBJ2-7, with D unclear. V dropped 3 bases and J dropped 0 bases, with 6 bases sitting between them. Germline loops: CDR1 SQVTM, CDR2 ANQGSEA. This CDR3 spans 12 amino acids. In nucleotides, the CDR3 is TGCAGCGTTGAGGGCCCCTCCTACGAGCAGTACTTC. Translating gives CSVEGPSYEQYF.

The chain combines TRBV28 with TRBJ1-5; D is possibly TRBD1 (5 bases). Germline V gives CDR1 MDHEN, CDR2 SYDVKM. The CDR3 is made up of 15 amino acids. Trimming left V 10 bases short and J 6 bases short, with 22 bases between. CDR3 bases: TGTGCCAACACCCTACCTGGGACCGTAGGTCAGCCCCAGCATTTT. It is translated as CANTLPGTVGQPQHF.

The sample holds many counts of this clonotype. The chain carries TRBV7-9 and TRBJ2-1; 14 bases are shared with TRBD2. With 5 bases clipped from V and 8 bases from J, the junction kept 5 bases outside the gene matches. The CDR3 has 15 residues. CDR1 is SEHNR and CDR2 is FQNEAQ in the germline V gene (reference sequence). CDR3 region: CASSAGTSGSYEQFF. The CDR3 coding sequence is TGTGCCAGCAGCGCGGGGACTAGCGGGAGTTATGAGCAGTTCTTC.

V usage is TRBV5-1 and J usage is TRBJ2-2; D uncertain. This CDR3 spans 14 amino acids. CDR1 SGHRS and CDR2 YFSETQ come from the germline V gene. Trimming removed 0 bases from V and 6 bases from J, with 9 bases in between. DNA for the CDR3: TGCGCCAGCAGCTTGGGGTGGAATCCCGGGGAGCTGTTTTTT. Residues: CASSLGWNPGELFF. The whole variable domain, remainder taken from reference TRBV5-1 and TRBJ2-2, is KAGVTQTPRYLIKTRGQQVTLSCSPISGHRSVSWYQQTPGQGLQFLFEYFSETQRNKGNFPGRFSGRQFSNSRSEMNVSTLELGDSALYLCASSLGWNPGELFFGEGSRLTVL.

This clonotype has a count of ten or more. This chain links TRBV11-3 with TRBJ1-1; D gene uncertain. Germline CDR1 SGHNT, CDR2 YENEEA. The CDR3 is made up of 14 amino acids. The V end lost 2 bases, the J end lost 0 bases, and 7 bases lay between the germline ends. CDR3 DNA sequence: TGTGCCAGCAGCTTACTTTCAATGAACACTGAAGCTTTCTTT. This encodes CASSLLSMNTEAFF.

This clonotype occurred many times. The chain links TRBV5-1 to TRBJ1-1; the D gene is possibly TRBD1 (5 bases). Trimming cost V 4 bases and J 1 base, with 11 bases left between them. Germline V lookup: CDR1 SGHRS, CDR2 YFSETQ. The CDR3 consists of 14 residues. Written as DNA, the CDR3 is TGCGCCAGCAGCCTGGGACTTGGGAACACTGAAGCTTTCTTT. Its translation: CASSLGLGNTEAFF. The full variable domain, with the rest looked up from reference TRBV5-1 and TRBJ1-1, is KAGVTQTPRYLIKTRGQQVTLSCSPISGHRSVSWYQQTPGQGLQFLFEYFSETQRNKGNFPGRFSGRQFSNSRSEMNVSTLELGDSALYLCASSLGLGNTEAFFGQGTRLTVV.

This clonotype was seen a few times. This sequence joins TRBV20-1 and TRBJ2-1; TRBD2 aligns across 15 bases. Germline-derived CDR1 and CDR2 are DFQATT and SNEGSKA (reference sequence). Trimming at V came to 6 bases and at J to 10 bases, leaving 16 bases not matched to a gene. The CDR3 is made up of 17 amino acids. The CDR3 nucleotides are TGCAGTGCGCGGACTAGCGGGAGGGCCATGGGCTTACGAGAGCAGTTCTTC. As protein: CSARTSGRAMGLREQFF.

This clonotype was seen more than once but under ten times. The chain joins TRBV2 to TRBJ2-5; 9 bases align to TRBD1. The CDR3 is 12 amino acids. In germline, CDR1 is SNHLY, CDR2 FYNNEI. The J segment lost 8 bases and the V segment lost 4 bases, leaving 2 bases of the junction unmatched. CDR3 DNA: TGTGCCAGCAGTGGACAGGGGGTCACCCAGTACTTC. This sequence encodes CASSGQGVTQYF. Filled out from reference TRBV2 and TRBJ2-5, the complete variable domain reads EPEVTQTPSHQVTQMGQEVILRCVPISNHLYFYWYRQILGQKVEFLVSFYNNEISEKSEIFDDQFSVERPDGSNFTLKIRSTKLEDSAMYFCASSGQGVTQYFGPGTRLLVL.

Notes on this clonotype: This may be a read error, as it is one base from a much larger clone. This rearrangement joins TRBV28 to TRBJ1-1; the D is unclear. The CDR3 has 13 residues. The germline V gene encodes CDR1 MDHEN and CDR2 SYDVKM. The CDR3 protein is CASSSLKDTAAFF. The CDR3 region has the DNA TGTGCCAGCAGTTCCCTGAAAGACACTGCAGCTTTCTTT. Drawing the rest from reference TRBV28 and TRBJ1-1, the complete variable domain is DVKVTQSSRYLVKRTGEKVFLECVQDMDHENMFWYRQDPGLGLRLIYFSYDVKMKEKGDIPEGYSVSREKKERFSLILESASTNQTSMYLCASSSLKDTAAFFGQGTRLTVV.

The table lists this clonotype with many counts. CDR3 sequence (DNA): TGTGCCAGTAGTATCGTAGCGGTCTCCTACAATGAGCAGTTCTTC. Translation: CASSIVAVSYNEQFF. The genes are TRBV19 and TRBJ2-1, with D possibly matching TRBD2 (6 bases). The CDR3 contains 15 residues. Per the germline V gene, CDR1 is LNHDA and CDR2 is SQIVND (reference sequence). V was pared by 3 bases and J by 0 bases, with 9 bases between. The complete variable domain, with remaining parts taken from reference TRBV19 and TRBJ2-1, reads DGGITQSPKYLFRKEGQNVTLSCEQNLNHDAMYWYRQDPGQGLRLIYYSQIVNDFQKGDIAEGYSVSREKKESFPLTVTSAQKNPTAFYLCASSIVAVSYNEQFFGPGTRLTVL.

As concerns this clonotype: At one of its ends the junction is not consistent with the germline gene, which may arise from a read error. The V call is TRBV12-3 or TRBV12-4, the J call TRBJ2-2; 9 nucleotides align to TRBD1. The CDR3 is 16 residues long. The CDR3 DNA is TGCGCCAGCAGCGCCCTACAGGGGGCAAATACCGGGGAGCTGTTTTTT. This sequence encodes CASSALQGANTGELFF.

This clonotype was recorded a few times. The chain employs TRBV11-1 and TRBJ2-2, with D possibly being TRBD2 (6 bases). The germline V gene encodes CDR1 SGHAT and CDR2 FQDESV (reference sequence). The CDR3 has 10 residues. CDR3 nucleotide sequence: TGTCGCGGGGTCACCGGGGAGCTGTTTTTT. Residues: CRGVTGELFF. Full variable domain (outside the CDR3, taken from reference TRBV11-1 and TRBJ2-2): EAEVAQSPRYKITEKSQAVAFWCDPISGHATLYWYRQILGQGPELLVQFQDESVVDDSQLPKDRFSAERLKGVDSTLKIQPAELGDSAMYLCRGVTGELFFGEGSRLTVL.

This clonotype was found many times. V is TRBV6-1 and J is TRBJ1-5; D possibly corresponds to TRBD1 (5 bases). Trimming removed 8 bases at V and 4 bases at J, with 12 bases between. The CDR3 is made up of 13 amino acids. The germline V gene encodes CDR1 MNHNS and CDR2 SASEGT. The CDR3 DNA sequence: TGTGCCAGCGGAGGGACGGTAAATCAGCCCCAGCATTTT. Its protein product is CASGGTVNQPQHF.

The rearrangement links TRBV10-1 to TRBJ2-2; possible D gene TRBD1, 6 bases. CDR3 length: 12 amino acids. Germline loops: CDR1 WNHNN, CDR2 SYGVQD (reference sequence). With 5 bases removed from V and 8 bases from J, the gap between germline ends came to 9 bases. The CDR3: CASSTGIGELFF. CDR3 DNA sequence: TGCGCCAGCAGTACAGGGATAGGGGAGCTGTTTTTT.

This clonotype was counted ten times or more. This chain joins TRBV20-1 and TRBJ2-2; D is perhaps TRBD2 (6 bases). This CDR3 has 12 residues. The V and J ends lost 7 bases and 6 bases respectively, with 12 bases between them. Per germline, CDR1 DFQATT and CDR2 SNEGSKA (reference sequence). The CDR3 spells CSVAGQPGELFF. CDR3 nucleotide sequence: TGCAGTGTTGCGGGGCAGCCCGGGGAGCTGTTTTTT.

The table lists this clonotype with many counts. CDR3 coding DNA: TGCAGTGCTAGAGCAATCGGCGGGAGGGAGACCCAGTACTTC. Amino acid sequence: CSARAIGGRETQYF. The rearrangement links TRBV20-1 to TRBJ2-5; TRBD2 agrees at 8 bases. This CDR3 has 14 residues. Germline CDR1 DFQATT, CDR2 SNEGSKA (reference sequence). The J segment lost 5 bases and the V segment lost 1 base, leaving 6 bases of the junction unmatched.

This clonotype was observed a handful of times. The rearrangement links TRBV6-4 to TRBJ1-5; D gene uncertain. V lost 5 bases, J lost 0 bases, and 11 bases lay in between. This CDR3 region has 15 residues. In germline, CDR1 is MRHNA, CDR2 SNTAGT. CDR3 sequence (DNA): TGTGCCAGCAGTCCGTCGTTTGGTAGCAATCAGCCCCAGCATTTT. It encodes CASSPSFGSNQPQHF.

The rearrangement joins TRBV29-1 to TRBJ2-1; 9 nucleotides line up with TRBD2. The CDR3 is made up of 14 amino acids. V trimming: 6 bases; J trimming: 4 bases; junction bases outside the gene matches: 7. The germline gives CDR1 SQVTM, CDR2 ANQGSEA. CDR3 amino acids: CSVQLAGSYNEQFF. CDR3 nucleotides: TGCAGCGTGCAACTAGCGGGTTCTTACAATGAGCAGTTCTTC.

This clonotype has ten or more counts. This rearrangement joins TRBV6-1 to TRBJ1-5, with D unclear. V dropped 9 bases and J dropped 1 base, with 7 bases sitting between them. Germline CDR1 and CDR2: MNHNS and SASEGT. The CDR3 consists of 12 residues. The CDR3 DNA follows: TGTGCCAGTTGCCTCAGCAATCAGCCCCAGCATTTT. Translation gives CASCLSNQPQHF.

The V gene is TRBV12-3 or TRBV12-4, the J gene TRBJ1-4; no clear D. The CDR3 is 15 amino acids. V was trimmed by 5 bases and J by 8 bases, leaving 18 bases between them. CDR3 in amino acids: CASSRRGGPGEKLFF. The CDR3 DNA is TGTGCCAGCAGTCGTCGGGGAGGGCCGGGAGAAAAACTGTTTTTT.

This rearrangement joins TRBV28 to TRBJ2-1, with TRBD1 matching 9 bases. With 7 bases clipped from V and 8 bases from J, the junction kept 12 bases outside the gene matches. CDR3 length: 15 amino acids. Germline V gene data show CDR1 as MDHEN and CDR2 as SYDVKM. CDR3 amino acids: CASTKQGASIDEQFF. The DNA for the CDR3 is TGTGCCAGCACAAAACAGGGGGCGTCTATAGATGAGCAGTTCTTC.

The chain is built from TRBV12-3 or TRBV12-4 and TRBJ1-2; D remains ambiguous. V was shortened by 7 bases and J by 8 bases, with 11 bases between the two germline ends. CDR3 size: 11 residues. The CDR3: CASKSIGGYTF. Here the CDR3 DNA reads TGTGCCAGCAAGAGTATAGGAGGCTACACCTTC.

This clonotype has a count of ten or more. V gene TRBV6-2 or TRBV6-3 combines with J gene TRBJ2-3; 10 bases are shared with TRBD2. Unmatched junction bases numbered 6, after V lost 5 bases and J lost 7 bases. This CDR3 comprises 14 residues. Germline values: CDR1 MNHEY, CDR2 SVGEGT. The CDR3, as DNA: TGTGCCAGCAGTGCCGGGACTAGCGATCATACGCAGTATTTT. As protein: CASSAGTSDHTQYF.

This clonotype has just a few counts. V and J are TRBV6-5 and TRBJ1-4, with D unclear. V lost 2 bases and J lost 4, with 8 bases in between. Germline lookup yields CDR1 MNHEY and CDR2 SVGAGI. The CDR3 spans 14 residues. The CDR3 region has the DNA TGTGCCAGCAGTTACGATTGGGGTAATGAAAAACTGTTTTTT. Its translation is CASSYDWGNEKLFF.

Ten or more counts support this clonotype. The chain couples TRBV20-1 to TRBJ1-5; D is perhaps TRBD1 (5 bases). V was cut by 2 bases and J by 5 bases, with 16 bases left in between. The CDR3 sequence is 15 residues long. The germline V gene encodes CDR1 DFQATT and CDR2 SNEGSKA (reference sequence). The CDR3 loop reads CSARPGRGGDQPQHF. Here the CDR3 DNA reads TGCAGTGCTAGACCCGGACGGGGCGGTGATCAGCCCCAGCATTTT.

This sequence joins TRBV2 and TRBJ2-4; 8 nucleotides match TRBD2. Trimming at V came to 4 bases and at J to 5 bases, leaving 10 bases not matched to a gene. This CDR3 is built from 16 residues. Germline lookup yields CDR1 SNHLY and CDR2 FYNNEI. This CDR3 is CASSVVGRGGQNIQYF. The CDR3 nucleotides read TGTGCCAGCAGTGTAGTAGGTCGGGGGGGGCAAAACATTCAGTACTTC.

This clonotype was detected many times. The CDR3 sequence is CASSLVGNTEAFF. In DNA, the CDR3 is TGTGCCAGCAGCTTAGTCGGGAACACTGAAGCTTTCTTT. V is TRBV28 and J is TRBJ1-1; D remains unclear. Germline V gene data show CDR1 as MDHEN and CDR2 as SYDVKM. Trimming removed 6 bases from V and 1 base from J, with 9 bases in between. This CDR3 has 13 residues. The full variable domain, rest sourced from reference TRBV28 and TRBJ1-1, is DVKVTQSSRYLVKRTGEKVFLECVQDMDHENMFWYRQDPGLGLRLIYFSYDVKMKEKGDIPEGYSVSREKKERFSLILESASTNQTSMYLCASSLVGNTEAFFGQGTRLTVV.

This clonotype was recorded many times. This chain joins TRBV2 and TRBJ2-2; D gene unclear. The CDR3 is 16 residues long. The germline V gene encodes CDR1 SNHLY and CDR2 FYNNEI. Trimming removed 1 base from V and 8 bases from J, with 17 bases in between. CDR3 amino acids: CASSEGPSPIGGELFF. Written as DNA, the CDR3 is TGTGCCAGCAGTGAAGGCCCCAGTCCCATCGGAGGGGAGCTGTTTTTT.

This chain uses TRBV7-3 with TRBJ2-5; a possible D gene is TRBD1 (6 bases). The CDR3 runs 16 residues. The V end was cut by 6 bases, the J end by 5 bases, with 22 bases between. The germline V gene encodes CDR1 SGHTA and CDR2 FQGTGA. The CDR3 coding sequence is TGTGCCAGCAGTAATGAATTGCCACAGGGATGGGAGACCCAGTACTTC. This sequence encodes CASSNELPQGWETQYF.